These T cell receptor beta chains were read from a single sample in a study of patients and donors after allogeneic stem cell transplantation. One entry per CDR3 protein results from TCRdb running MiXCR on the RT-PCR reads. The table shows about a million distinct CDR3 sequences, with more than 15% occurring only once. Sequencing used blood, either unsorted or a sorted T cell fraction (not recorded which). These receptor sequences come from a human donor who was either an allogeneic HSCT recipient or a stem cell or donor lymphocyte infusion donor (not recorded which). It is not recorded whose cells these are; they may come from a transplant donor. Both conserved end residues are part of each CDR3. Each record gives: V gene, clone size, J gene, D gene, CDR3 protein, CDR3 DNA. The D gene is left open where the match is weak. Clone size, where shown, is once, few, many, or a class for clones that have expanded.

v_call: TRBV4-1; clone_size: few; j_call: TRBJ2-7; d_call: NA; cdr3_aa: CASSQGTTTYEQYF; cdr3_nt: TGCGCCAGCAGCCAAGGGACTACGACCTACGAGCAGTACTTC
v_call: TRBV20-1; clone_size: NA; j_call: TRBJ2-6; d_call: NA; cdr3_aa: CSARARSILSGANVLTF; cdr3_nt: TGCAGTGCTAGAGCCAGGAGCATCCTTTCTGGGGCCAACGTCCTGACTTTC
v_call: TRBV12-3/TRBV12-4; clone_size: many; j_call: TRBJ2-7; d_call: NA; cdr3_aa: CASSLRQAYEQYF; cdr3_nt: TGTGCCAGCAGTTTAAGGCAAGCCTACGAGCAGTACTTC
v_call: TRBV24-1; clone_size: NA; j_call: TRBJ2-1; d_call: NA; cdr3_aa: CATSDYIRGRADEQFF; cdr3_nt: TGTGCCACCAGTGATTATATTAGGGGGAGGGCCGATGAGCAGTTCTTC
v_call: TRBV24-1; clone_size: NA; j_call: TRBJ2-3; d_call: TRBD1; cdr3_aa: CATSDLGQGGADTQYF; cdr3_nt: TGTGCCACCAGTGATCTGGGACAGGGTGGTGCAGATACGCAGTATTTT
v_call: TRBV9; clone_size: few; j_call: TRBJ2-1; d_call: TRBD1; cdr3_aa: CASSAPGQGWDNEQFF; cdr3_nt: TGTGCCAGCAGCGCCCCGGGACAGGGCTGGGACAATGAGCAGTTCTTC
v_call: TRBV20-1; clone_size: few; j_call: TRBJ2-6; d_call: NA; cdr3_aa: CSAKSGANVLTF; cdr3_nt: TGCAGTGCCAAATCTGGGGCCAACGTCCTGACTTTC
v_call: TRBV25-1; clone_size: NA; j_call: TRBJ1-4; d_call: NA; cdr3_aa: CASSIDEKLFF; cdr3_nt: TGTGCCAGCAGTATTGATGAAAAACTGTTTTTT
v_call: TRBV4-3; clone_size: NA; j_call: TRBJ2-5; d_call: NA; cdr3_aa: CASSRQILETQYF; cdr3_nt: TGCGCCAGCAGTCGACAGATTCTAGAGACCCAGTACTTC
v_call: TRBV4-1; clone_size: NA; j_call: TRBJ1-5; d_call: NA; cdr3_aa: CASSQDIWSNQPQHF; cdr3_nt: TGCGCCAGCAGCCAAGATATCTGGAGCAATCAGCCCCAGCATTTT
v_call: TRBV5-1; clone_size: NA; j_call: TRBJ1-1; d_call: NA; cdr3_aa: CASTPGRGRGTEAFF; cdr3_nt: TGCGCCAGCACCCCCGGCAGGGGCCGAGGGACTGAAGCTTTCTTT
v_call: TRBV24-1; clone_size: few; j_call: TRBJ1-5; d_call: NA; cdr3_aa: CATSDRRQVNQPQHF; cdr3_nt: TGTGCCACCAGTGATCGCCGACAGGTCAATCAGCCCCAGCATTTT
v_call: TRBV18; clone_size: few; j_call: TRBJ2-7; d_call: NA; cdr3_aa: CASSPPDMSYEQYF; cdr3_nt: TGTGCCAGCTCACCACCGGACATGTCCTACGAGCAGTACTTC